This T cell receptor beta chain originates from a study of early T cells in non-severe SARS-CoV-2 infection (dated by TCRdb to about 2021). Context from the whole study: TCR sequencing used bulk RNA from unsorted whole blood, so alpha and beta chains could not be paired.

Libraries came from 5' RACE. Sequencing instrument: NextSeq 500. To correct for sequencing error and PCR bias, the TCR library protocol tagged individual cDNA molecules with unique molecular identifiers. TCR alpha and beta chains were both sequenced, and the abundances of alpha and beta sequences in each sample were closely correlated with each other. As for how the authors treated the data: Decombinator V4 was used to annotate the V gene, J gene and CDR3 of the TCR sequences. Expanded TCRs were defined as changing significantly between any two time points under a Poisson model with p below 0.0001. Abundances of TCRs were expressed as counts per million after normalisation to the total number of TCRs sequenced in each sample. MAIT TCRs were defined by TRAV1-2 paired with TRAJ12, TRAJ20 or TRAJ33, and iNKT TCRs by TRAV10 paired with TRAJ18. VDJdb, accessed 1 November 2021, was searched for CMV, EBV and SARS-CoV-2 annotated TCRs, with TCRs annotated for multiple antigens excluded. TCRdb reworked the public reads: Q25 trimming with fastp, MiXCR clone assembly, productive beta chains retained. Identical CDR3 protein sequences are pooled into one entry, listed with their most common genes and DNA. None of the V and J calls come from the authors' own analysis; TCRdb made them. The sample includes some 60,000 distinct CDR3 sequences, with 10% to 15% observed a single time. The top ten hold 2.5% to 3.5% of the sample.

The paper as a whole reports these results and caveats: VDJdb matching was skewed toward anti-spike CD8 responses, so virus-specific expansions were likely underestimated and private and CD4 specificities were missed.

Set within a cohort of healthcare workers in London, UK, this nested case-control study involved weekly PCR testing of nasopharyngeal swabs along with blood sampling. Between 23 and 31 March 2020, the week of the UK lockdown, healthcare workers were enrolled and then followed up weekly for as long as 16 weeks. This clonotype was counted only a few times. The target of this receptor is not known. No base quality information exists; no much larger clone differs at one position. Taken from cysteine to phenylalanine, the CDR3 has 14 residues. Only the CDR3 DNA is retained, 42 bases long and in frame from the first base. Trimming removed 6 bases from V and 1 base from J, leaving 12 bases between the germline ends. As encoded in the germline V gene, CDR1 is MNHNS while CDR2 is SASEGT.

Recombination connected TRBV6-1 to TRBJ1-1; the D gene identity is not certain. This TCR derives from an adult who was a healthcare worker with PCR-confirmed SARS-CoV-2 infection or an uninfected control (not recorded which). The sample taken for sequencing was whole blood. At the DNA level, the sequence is TGTGCCAGCAGAGAATATGGGAGGAACACTGAAGCTTTCTTT. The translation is CASREYGRNTEAFF.